This entry is about one T cell receptor (beta chain). TCRdb's copy holds only in-frame clones and misses some; the assay was immunoSEQ multiplex PCR. Among more than 550,000 clones, 80% to 90% were seen once, and the ten largest hold 0.0094%. Germline values: CDR1 SGHDT, CDR2 YYEEEE. The CDR3 has 17 residues. Germline trimming cut 4 bases from V and 1 base from J; bases unmatched to any gene: 7. These data belong to a study of shared T cell receptors in the human thymus. These same data were also listed under a study on human thymus T cells. According to that study: Among the donors, all were healthy Finnish infants having corrective surgery for congenital heart defects. Gene usage for V and J segments appeared biased in thymic and blood repertoires. Thymic repertoires of unrelated individuals were reported in related research to overlap highly.

V is TRBV5-6 and J is TRBJ2-2, with 10 bases fitting TRBD2. The origin of this receptor is a boy under two years old with a congenital heart defect. Sequences were obtained from thymocytes. The DNA for the CDR3 is TGTGCCAGCAGCCGAGGGACTAGCGATAAGAACACCGGGGAGCTGTTTTTT. The encoded protein is CASSRGTSDKNTGELFF.